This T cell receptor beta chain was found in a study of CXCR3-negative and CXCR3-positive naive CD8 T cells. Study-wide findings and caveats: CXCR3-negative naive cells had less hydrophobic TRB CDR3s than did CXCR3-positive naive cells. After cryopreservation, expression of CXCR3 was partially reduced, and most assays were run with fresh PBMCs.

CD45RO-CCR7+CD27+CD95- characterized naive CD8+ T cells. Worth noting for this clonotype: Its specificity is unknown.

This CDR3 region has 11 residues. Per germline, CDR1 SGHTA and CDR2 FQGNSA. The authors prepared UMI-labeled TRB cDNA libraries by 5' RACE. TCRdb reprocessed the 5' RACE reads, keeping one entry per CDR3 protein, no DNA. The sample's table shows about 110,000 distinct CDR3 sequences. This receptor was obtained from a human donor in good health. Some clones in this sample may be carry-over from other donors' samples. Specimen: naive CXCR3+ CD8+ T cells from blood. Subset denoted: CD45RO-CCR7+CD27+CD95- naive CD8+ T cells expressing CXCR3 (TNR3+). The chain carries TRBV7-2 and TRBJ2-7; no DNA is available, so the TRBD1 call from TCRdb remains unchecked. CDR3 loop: CASSRPGEQYF.